A single sample is the source of the 13 T cell receptor beta chains below, sequenced in a study of T cells after yellow fever vaccination. A single record per CDR3 protein comes from TCRdb applying MiXCR to the 5' RACE reads. The sample consists of around 250,000 distinct CDR3 sequences, 6.9% of them appearing once. The sample consisted of CD4+ T cells sorted from PBMCs, taken 15 days after the yellow fever booster vaccination. The receptors originated from a man younger than 45 who received the YFV17D yellow fever vaccine.

This clonotype was counted many times. The chain is built from TRBV15 and TRBJ2-6, with 8 nucleotides matching TRBD1. CDR3 length: 15 residues. V lost 5 bases and J lost 2; bases outside the gene matches: 2. Germline V CDR1 and CDR2: LNHNV, YYDKDF (reference sequence). CDR3 sequence reads: CATSLTGAGANVLTF. For the CDR3, the DNA is TGTGCCACCAGCCTGACAGGGGCTGGGGCCAACGTCCTGACTTTC.

This clonotype was seen many times. This chain uses TRBV7-2 with TRBJ2-3, with D possibly matching TRBD2 (6 bases). CDR3 size: 16 residues. CDR1 and CDR2 from the germline V gene are SGHTA and FQGNSA. V was trimmed by 5 bases and J by 3 bases, leaving 18 bases between them. CDR3 in DNA: TGTGCCAGCAGCCCCAATCTCGGGGCGGGGACAGATACGCAGTATTTT. It codes for CASSPNLGAGTDTQYF.

The rearrangement joins TRBV25-1 to TRBJ1-1; D call uncertain. The CDR3 has 13 residues. Germline V gene sequence: CDR1 MGHDK, CDR2 SYGVNS. Trimming pared 2 bases from V and 5 bases from J, leaving 9 bases between. Here the CDR3 reads CASSERRTTEAFF. CDR3 nucleotides: TGTGCCAGCAGTGAAAGGAGGACTACTGAAGCTTTCTTT. Full variable domain (remainder filled in from reference TRBV25-1 and TRBJ1-1): EADIYQTPRYLVIGTGKKITLECSQTMGHDKMYWYQQDPGMELHLIHYSYGVNSTEKGDLSSESTVSRIRTEHFPLTLESARPSHTSQYLCASSERRTTEAFFGQGTRLTVV.

Concerning this clonotype: Mismatch with germline at one junction end may stem from a read error. This rearrangement joins TRBV18 to TRBJ1-1; D is perhaps TRBD1 (6 bases). Germline CDR1 and CDR2: KGHSH and LQKENI. CDR3 length: 13 residues. The CDR3 DNA reads as TGTGCCAGCTCTCCACAGGGAGACACTGAAGCTTTCTTT. This encodes CASSPQGDTEAFF.

This clonotype was recorded a few times. The V and J genes are TRBV5-5 and TRBJ2-5; 10 nucleotides line up with TRBD1. CDR1 and CDR2 from the germline V gene are SGHKS and YYEKEE (reference sequence). With 1 base clipped from V and 5 bases from J, the junction kept 11 bases outside the gene matches. CDR3 length equals 17 residues. CDR3 protein: CASSLWGGGTGEETQYF. The CDR3 nucleotides read TGTGCCAGCAGCTTGTGGGGAGGGGGGACAGGGGAGGAGACCCAGTACTTC.

This clonotype was detected a few times. The genes are TRBV5-1 and TRBJ1-2, with no clear D. Trimming shortened V by 6 bases and J by 0 bases, and 18 bases separated the two germline ends. This CDR3 spans 16 amino acids. In germline, CDR1 is SGHRS, CDR2 YFSETQ. CDR3 protein: CASKDGSRIANYGYTF. In DNA, the CDR3 is TGCGCCAGCAAGGACGGTTCTAGGATAGCTAACTATGGCTACACCTTC.

In this sample, this clonotype turned up many times. The chain links TRBV5-1 to TRBJ2-1; weak D call: TRBD2 (6 bases). This CDR3 is 14 amino acids long. Per the germline V gene, CDR1 is SGHRS and CDR2 is YFSETQ. Trimming cost V 0 bases and J 7 bases, with 11 bases left between them. CDR3 DNA: TGCGCCAGCAGCTTGGGGGAGGCTTGGAATGAGCAGTTCTTC. This sequence encodes CASSLGEAWNEQFF.

The table lists this clonotype with many counts. This rearrangement joins TRBV4-2 to TRBJ2-7; 7 positions match TRBD1. The CDR3 totals 15 residues. Unmatched junction bases numbered 4, after V lost 2 bases and J lost 0 bases. Germline V CDR1 and CDR2: LGHNA, YNFKEQ. The CDR3 loop is CASSQNSGGSYEQYF. The DNA for the CDR3 is TGTGCCAGCAGCCAAAACTCAGGGGGCTCCTACGAGCAGTACTTC.

The genes are TRBV19 and TRBJ1-1, with TRBD1 as a possible D gene (5 bases). Per the germline V gene, CDR1 is LNHDA and CDR2 is SQIVND (reference sequence). The V and J ends lost 3 bases and 5 bases respectively, with 13 bases between them. The CDR3 loop spans 14 amino acids. Here the CDR3 DNA reads TGTGCCAGTAGTATCGGGGCCCCGGGGACTGAAGCTTTCTTT. Its translation is CASSIGAPGTEAFF.

This rearrangement joins TRBV7-2 to TRBJ2-7, with 7 bases lining up with TRBD1. CDR1 and CDR2 from the germline V gene are SGHTA and FQGNSA. V lost 5 bases and J lost 6; bases outside the gene matches: 13. The CDR3 totals 15 residues. The CDR3 loop reads CASSLNRGPHGEQYF. The CDR3 DNA reads as TGTGCCAGCAGCCTCAACAGGGGCCCCCATGGCGAGCAGTACTTC.

This clonotype was counted a few times. This chain uses TRBV4-3 with TRBJ2-5, with 12 positions matching TRBD2. V was clipped by 4 bases and J by 0 bases; unmatched bases: 9. Germline assignment: CDR1 LGHNA and CDR2 YSLEER. The CDR3 spans 18 residues. The CDR3 region is CASSPRLAGEGYQETQYF. Written as DNA, the CDR3 is TGCGCCAGCAGCCCCCGACTAGCGGGAGAGGGGTACCAAGAGACCCAGTACTTC.

The rearrangement joins TRBV21-1 to TRBJ1-2; the table's D call, TRBD1, has no DNA check behind it. TRBV21-1 is recorded as a pseudogene. This CDR3 contains 14 residues. The CDR3 is CASSKSKGWSGYTF. The CDR3 nucleotides read TGTGCCAGCAGCAAAAGTAAGGGGTGGAGTGGCTACACCTTC.

The V gene is TRBV6-5, the J gene TRBJ1-2; D not resolved. The germline V gene encodes CDR1 MNHEY and CDR2 SVGAGI. This CDR3 has 15 residues. Trimming cost V 0 bases and J 7 bases, with 15 bases left between them. The CDR3 nucleotides read TGTGCCAGCAGTTACTCGATCGAAGGGTGGGGTGGCTACACCTTC. This gives the protein CASSYSIEGWGGYTF.